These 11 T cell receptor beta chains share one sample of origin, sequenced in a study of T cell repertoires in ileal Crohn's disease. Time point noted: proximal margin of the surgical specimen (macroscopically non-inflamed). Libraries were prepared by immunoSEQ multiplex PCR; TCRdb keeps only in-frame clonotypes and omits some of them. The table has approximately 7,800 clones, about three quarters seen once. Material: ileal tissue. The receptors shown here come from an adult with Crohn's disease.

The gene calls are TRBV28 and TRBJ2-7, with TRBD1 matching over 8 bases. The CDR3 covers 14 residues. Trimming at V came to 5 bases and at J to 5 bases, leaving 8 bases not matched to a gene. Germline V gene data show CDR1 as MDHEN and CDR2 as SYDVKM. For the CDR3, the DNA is TGTGCCAGCAGTCCTCCCGGGACAGGCCACGAGCAGTACTTC. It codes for CASSPPGTGHEQYF.

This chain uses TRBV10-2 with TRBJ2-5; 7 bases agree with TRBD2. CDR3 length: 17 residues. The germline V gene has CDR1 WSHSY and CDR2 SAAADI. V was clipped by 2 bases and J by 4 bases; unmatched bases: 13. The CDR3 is CASSETRWLAAGETQYF. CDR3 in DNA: TGCGCCAGCAGTGAGACGCGTTGGCTAGCGGCCGGAGAGACCCAGTACTTC.

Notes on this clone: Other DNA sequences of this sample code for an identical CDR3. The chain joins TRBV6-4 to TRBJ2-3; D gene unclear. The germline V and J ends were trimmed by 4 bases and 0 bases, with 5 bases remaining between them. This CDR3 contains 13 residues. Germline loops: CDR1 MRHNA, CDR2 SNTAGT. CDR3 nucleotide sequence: TGTGCCAGCAGTGTACGCAGCACAGATACGCAGTATTTT. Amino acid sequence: CASSVRSTDTQYF.

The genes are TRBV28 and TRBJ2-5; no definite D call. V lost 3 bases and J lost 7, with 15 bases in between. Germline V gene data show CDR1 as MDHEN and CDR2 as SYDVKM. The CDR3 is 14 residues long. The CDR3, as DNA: TGTGCCAGCAGTTTCCGACAAACTACGGGGACCCAGTACTTC. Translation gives CASSFRQTTGTQYF.

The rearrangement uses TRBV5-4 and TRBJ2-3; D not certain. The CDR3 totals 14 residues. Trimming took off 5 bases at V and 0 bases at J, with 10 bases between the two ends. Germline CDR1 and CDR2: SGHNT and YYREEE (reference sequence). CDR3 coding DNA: TGTGCCAGCAGTCCCGGAGTTAGCACAGATACGCAGTATTTT. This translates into CASSPGVSTDTQYF.

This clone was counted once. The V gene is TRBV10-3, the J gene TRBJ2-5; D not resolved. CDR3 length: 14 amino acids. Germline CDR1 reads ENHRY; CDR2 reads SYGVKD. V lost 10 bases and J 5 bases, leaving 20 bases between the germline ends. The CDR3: CASISDGLGETQYF. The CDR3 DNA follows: TGTGCCAGCATCTCCGATGGGCTGGGGGAGACCCAGTACTTC.

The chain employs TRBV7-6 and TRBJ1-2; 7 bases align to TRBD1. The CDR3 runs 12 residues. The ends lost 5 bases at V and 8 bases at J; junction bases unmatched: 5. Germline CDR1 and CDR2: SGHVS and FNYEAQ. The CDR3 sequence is CASSRDSWGYTF. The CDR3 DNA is TGTGCCAGCAGCCGGGACAGCTGGGGCTACACCTTC.

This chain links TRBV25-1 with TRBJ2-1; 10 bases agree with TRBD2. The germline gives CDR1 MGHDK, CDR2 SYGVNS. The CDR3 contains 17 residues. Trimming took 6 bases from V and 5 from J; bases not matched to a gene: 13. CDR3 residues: CASSRPSGGSFNNEQFF. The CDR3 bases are TGTGCCAGCAGCAGGCCTAGCGGGGGCTCTTTTAACAATGAGCAGTTCTTC.

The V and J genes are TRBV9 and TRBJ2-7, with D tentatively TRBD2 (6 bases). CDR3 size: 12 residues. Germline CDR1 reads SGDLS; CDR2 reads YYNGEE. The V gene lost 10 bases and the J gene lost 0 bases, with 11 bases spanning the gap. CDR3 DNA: TGTGCCGGCTCCGGGGGCTCCTACGAGCAGTACTTC. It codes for CAGSGGSYEQYF.

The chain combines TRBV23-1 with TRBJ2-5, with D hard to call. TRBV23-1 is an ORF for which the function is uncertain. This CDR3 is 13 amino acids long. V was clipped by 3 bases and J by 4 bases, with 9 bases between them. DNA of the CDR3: TGCGCCAGCAGTCAGACTTTTACAGAGACCCAGTACTTC. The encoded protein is CASSQTFTETQYF.

The DNA of the CDR3 is TGTGCCAGCGGGGGGACAGGGGGCTCTGGGGCCAACGTCCTGACTTTC. This gives the protein CASGGTGGSGANVLTF. The chain combines TRBV6-4 with TRBJ2-6, with TRBD1 identical over 11 bases. Germline CDR1 and CDR2: MRHNA and SNTAGT. Trimming at V came to 8 bases and at J to 0 bases, leaving 3 bases not matched to a gene. The CDR3 loop spans 16 amino acids.